The 30 T cell receptor beta chains in this list originate from one sample, sequenced in a study of cytomegalovirus exposure and HLA in healthy donors. PCR employed 60 Vbeta and 13 Jbeta primers. Sequencing used immunoSEQ multiplex PCR; TCRdb keeps in-frame clones, though not all of them. The data contain some 190,000 clones, 70% to 80% of them seen just once; the ten biggest clones take up 1.4%. Material for sequencing was PBMCs. Receptors were obtained from a man aged 18 to 30 in good health and CMV-seronegative.

This clone was counted once. CDR3 region: CASSEGAKQYF. The CDR3 DNA sequence: TGTGCCAGCAGTGAGGGGGCAAAGCAGTACTTC. This chain links TRBV27 with TRBJ2-7, with TRBD1 matching 7 bases. V shed 5 bases and J 8 bases; nucleotides not matched to a gene: 3. In germline, CDR1 is MNHEY, CDR2 SMNVEV (reference sequence). This CDR3 has 11 amino acids.

J is TRBJ2-3 and V is TRBV6-6; 10 nucleotides align to TRBD2. The germline gives CDR1 MNHNY, CDR2 SVGAGI (reference sequence). The CDR3 is 14 residues long. The J segment lost 3 bases and the V segment lost 6 bases, leaving 3 bases of the junction unmatched. The CDR3 nucleotides read TGTGCCAGCAGAAGCGGGGGGGCGACAGATACGCAGTATTTT. Its protein product is CASRSGGATDTQYF.

The chain carries TRBV19 and TRBJ2-3; TRBD2 matches 10 bases. Trimming removed 2 bases from V and 0 bases from J; junction bases left unmatched: 2. Germline V gives CDR1 LNHDA, CDR2 SQIVND (reference sequence). The CDR3 contains 16 residues. The DNA of the CDR3 is TGTGCCAGTAGTATACTAGCGGGAGCTAGCACAGATACGCAGTATTTT. Residues: CASSILAGASTDTQYF.

With regard to this clone: The junction and the germline gene differ at one end; a read error may be behind it. V usage is TRBV7-9 and J usage is TRBJ2-3; TRBD2 matches at 11 bases. The V gene's germline CDR1 is SEHNR and CDR2 FQNEAQ (reference sequence). This CDR3 region has 16 residues. CDR3 sequence (DNA): TGTTCCAGCAGCTTAGTCGGTAGCGGGAGGGCGGATACGCAGTATTTT. It codes for CSSSLVGSGRADTQYF.

This clone was picked up a small number of times. The V gene is TRBV11-2, the J gene TRBJ2-7; the match to TRBD1 covers 9 bases. This CDR3 has 15 amino acids. After removal of 5 bases from V and 2 bases from J, the junction contained 7 bases not matched to a gene. Germline V gene data show CDR1 as SGHAT and CDR2 as FQNNGV. CDR3 region: CASSRRDRVTYEQYF. In DNA form, the CDR3 reads TGTGCCAGCAGCCGCCGGGACAGGGTTACCTACGAGCAGTACTTC.

V usage is TRBV6-6 and J usage is TRBJ2-7, with D perhaps TRBD2 (6 bases). CDR1 and CDR2 from the germline V gene are MNHNY and SVGAGI (reference sequence). V lost 6 bases to trimming and J lost 2 bases, with 14 bases between them. This CDR3 region has 14 residues. The CDR3 coding sequence is TGTGCCAGCAGCCAAGACGGACTAACCTACGAGCAGTACTTC. Its translation: CASSQDGLTYEQYF.

This clone was counted between two and nine times. The CDR3 protein is CATSMVGEGTNEKLFF. DNA of the CDR3: TGTGCCACCAGCATGGTAGGGGAGGGAACTAATGAAAAACTGTTTTTT. The V call is TRBV15, the J call TRBJ1-4; TRBD1 might be the D (5 bases). The length of the CDR3 is 16 residues. V was shortened by 4 bases and J by 1 base, with 13 bases between the two germline ends. The germline CDR1 and CDR2 sequences are LNHNV and YYDKDF (reference sequence).

V usage is TRBV6-5 and J usage is TRBJ2-2, with 9 bases fitting TRBD1. Germline CDR1 MNHEY, CDR2 SVGAGI. The CDR3 loop spans 15 amino acids. V shed 4 bases and J 7 bases; nucleotides not matched to a gene: 7. The CDR3 nucleotides read TGTGCCAGCAGTTCGGGACAGGGTATAGGCGGGGAGCTGTTTTTT. This gives the protein CASSSGQGIGGELFF.

This rearrangement joins TRBV30 to TRBJ1-5, with 11 positions matching TRBD1. Germline lookup yields CDR1 GTSNPN and CDR2 SVGIG (reference sequence). The CDR3 is 14 residues long. V trimming: 1 base; J trimming: 6 bases; junction bases outside the gene matches: 2. Here the CDR3 reads CAWSGGTGGQPQHF. The CDR3, as DNA: TGTGCCTGGAGTGGGGGGACAGGGGGTCAGCCCCAGCATTTT.

This clone was seen once. The chain is built from TRBV30 and TRBJ2-2; the match to TRBD1 covers 9 bases. The CDR3 totals 14 residues. V shed 5 bases, J shed 8 bases, and the junction held 9 bases outside the gene matches. The germline V gene encodes CDR1 GTSNPN and CDR2 SVGIG (reference sequence). The CDR3 here is CAWSRDRVAGELFF. As DNA, the CDR3 is TGTGCCTGGTCCCGGGACAGGGTCGCGGGGGAGCTGTTTTTT. Using reference TRBV30 and TRBJ2-2 for the parts outside the CDR3, the full variable domain is SQTIHQWPATLVQPVGSPLSLECTVEGTSNPNLYWYRQAAGRGLQLLFYSVGIGQISSEVPQNLSASRPQDRQFILSSKKLLLSDSGFYLCAWSRDRVAGELFFGEGSRLTVL.

The CDR3 spells CASSLEWFGTGSIFEAFF. The CDR3 DNA reads as TGTGCCAGCAGCTTAGAGTGGTTCGGGACAGGGAGTATTTTTGAAGCTTTCTTT. The rearrangement links TRBV7-2 to TRBJ1-1, with 9 positions matching TRBD1. Germline-derived CDR1 and CDR2 are SGHTA and FQGNSA. The CDR3 has 18 amino acids. Germline trimming cut 1 base from V and 7 bases from J; bases unmatched to any gene: 16. The full variable domain, rest sourced from reference TRBV7-2 and TRBJ1-1, is GAGVSQSPSNKVTEKGKDVELRCDPISGHTALYWYRQSLGQGLEFLIYFQGNSAPDKSGLPSDRFSAERTGGSVSTLTIQRTQQEDSAVYLCASSLEWFGTGSIFEAFFGQGTRLTVV.

This clone was picked up a small number of times. V usage is TRBV5-1 and J usage is TRBJ1-4; the D gene is possibly TRBD1 (5 bases). V was shortened by 4 bases and J by 8 bases, with 12 bases between the two germline ends. The CDR3 is 13 residues long. Germline V CDR1 and CDR2: SGHRS, YFSETQ. CDR3 DNA: TGCGCCAGCAGCATCCAGGGTAACGAAAAACTGTTTTTT. Translation: CASSIQGNEKLFF.

This clone was seen a handful of times. The rearrangement uses TRBV6-6 and TRBJ1-4, with 7 bases aligning to TRBD1. V shed 0 bases, J shed 7 bases, and the junction held 5 bases outside the gene matches. This CDR3 contains 15 residues. Germline CDR1 and CDR2: MNHNY and SVGAGI (reference sequence). CDR3 amino acids: CASSYSDRDGEKLFF. Here the CDR3 DNA reads TGTGCCAGCAGTTACTCAGACAGGGATGGTGAAAAACTGTTTTTT.

The rearrangement joins TRBV5-6 to TRBJ1-3; 7 bases line up with TRBD1. The CDR3 runs to 14 residues. Germline CDR1 is SGHDT and CDR2 is YYEEEE. Trimming took 4 bases from V and 3 from J; bases not matched to a gene: 4. The CDR3 region has the DNA TGTGCCAGCAGCCGGGGACAGCTTGGAAACACCATATATTTT. Residues: CASSRGQLGNTIYF.

This clone was counted only a few times. The V and J genes are TRBV6-6 and TRBJ1-1, with 8 bases matching TRBD1. V lost 5 bases, J lost 1 base, and 9 bases stayed unmatched. The germline CDR1 and CDR2 sequences are MNHNY and SVGAGI (reference sequence). The CDR3 totals 16 residues. The CDR3 reads CASSTAPGQGNTEAFF. The CDR3 nucleotides are TGTGCCAGCAGTACAGCCCCTGGACAGGGGAACACTGAAGCTTTCTTT.

V is TRBV6-5 and J is TRBJ1-1; TRBD1 is a possible D gene (6 bases). The V gene lost 2 bases and the J gene lost 2 bases, with 12 bases spanning the gap. Germline values: CDR1 MNHEY, CDR2 SVGAGI. The CDR3 has 15 residues. CDR3: CASSYGGQRNTEAFF. CDR3 nucleotide sequence: TGTGCCAGCAGTTACGGCGGACAGAGAAACACTGAAGCTTTCTTT.

The rearrangement links TRBV18 to TRBJ1-6; D is possibly TRBD1 (5 bases). Germline V gene lookup returns CDR1 KGHSH and CDR2 LQKENI. CDR3 size: 13 residues. Trimming stripped 1 base from V and 11 bases from J, with 9 bases between. The CDR3 bases are TGTGCCAGCTCACCACGACAGCGGGCACCCCTCCACTTT. Translation: CASSPRQRAPLHF.

The V and J genes are TRBV6-1 and TRBJ2-3; maybe TRBD1 (5 bases). The germline gives CDR1 MNHNS, CDR2 SASEGT. The CDR3 extends over 13 amino acids. V was trimmed by 6 bases and J by 11 bases, leaving 18 bases between them. CDR3 region: CASSLEPWGEQYF. In nucleotides, the CDR3 is TGTGCCAGCAGCCTCGAACCATGGGGCGAGCAGTATTTT.

Concerning this clone itself: Other DNA sequences of this sample code for an identical CDR3. The chain joins TRBV9 to TRBJ2-2; D might be TRBD2 (5 bases). The CDR3 has 15 amino acids. From germline, CDR1 is SGDLS and CDR2 YYNGEE. V shed 0 bases and J shed 0 bases, with 6 bases lying between them. The CDR3 loop is CASSVAGTNTGELFF. The CDR3 DNA is TGTGCCAGCAGCGTAGCCGGGACGAACACCGGGGAGCTGTTTTTT.

CDR3 nucleotide sequence: TGTGCCAGCAGCTCGCCCTGTACTAGCGGGCACTACAATGAGCAGTTCTTC. This codes for CASSSPCTSGHYNEQFF. The chain combines TRBV21-1 with TRBJ2-1; the D call of TRBD2 is as the table states it, not checked on the DNA. TRBV21-1 is shown as a pseudogene. The CDR3 runs to 17 residues.

This clone was counted once. This chain connects TRBV27 to TRBJ1-4; no reliable D call. Trimming cost V 3 bases and J 0 bases, with 8 bases left between them. This CDR3 contains 15 residues. Looked up from germline, CDR1 is MNHEY and CDR2 is SMNVEV (reference sequence). CDR3 region: CASSFLGTTNEKLFF. The CDR3 nucleotides read TGTGCCAGCAGTTTCCTGGGCACAACTAATGAAAAACTGTTTTTT.

This clone showed up just once. V and J are TRBV6-5 and TRBJ1-5, with TRBD1 identical over 7 bases. The CDR3 contains 15 residues. Germline loops: CDR1 MNHEY, CDR2 SVGAGI. After removal of 2 bases from V and 3 bases from J, the junction contained 4 bases not matched to a gene. The CDR3 nucleotides read TGTGCCAGCAGTTACACGGGACAGATCAATCAGCCCCAGCATTTT. It codes for CASSYTGQINQPQHF.

The V gene is TRBV19, the J gene TRBJ1-4; D remains ambiguous. V shed 9 bases and J shed 7 bases, with 18 bases lying between them. The CDR3 loop spans 14 amino acids. Germline-derived CDR1 and CDR2 are LNHDA and SQIVND (reference sequence). The CDR3 DNA is TGTGCCAGCAGACCGACACCCGGGGTTGAAAAACTGTTTTTT. Translating it yields CASRPTPGVEKLFF.

The CDR3 DNA follows: TGCGCCAGCAGCCCTTCTAGCGGGGTGGGCAATGAGCAGTTCTTC. It encodes CASSPSSGVGNEQFF. This chain joins TRBV5-1 and TRBJ2-1, with 9 positions matching TRBD2. V trimming: 4 bases; J trimming: 6 bases; junction bases outside the gene matches: 8. The CDR3 is 15 amino acids. CDR1 is SGHRS and CDR2 is YFSETQ in the germline V gene. Full variable domain (outside the CDR3, taken from reference TRBV5-1 and TRBJ2-1): KAGVTQTPRYLIKTRGQQVTLSCSPISGHRSVSWYQQTPGQGLQFLFEYFSETQRNKGNFPGRFSGRQFSNSRSEMNVSTLELGDSALYLCASSPSSGVGNEQFFGPGTRLTVL.

The J gene is TRBJ2-6, the V gene TRBV18, with 9 bases that match TRBD1. This CDR3 spans 17 amino acids. CDR1 KGHSH and CDR2 LQKENI come from the germline V gene. V shed 6 bases and J 0 bases; nucleotides not matched to a gene: 6. CDR3 loop: CASSGQGTLSGANVLTF. The DNA for the CDR3 is TGTGCCAGCTCCGGACAGGGGACCCTCTCTGGGGCCAACGTCCTGACTTTC.

V is TRBV6-5 and J is TRBJ1-1; 7 nucleotides line up with TRBD1. The CDR3 is made up of 15 amino acids. From germline, CDR1 is MNHEY and CDR2 SVGAGI. Trimming at V came to 6 bases and at J to 0 bases, leaving 7 bases not matched to a gene. CDR3 sequence (DNA): TGTGCCAGCAGGATTAGACAGGGTTTGAACACTGAAGCTTTCTTT. Protein sequence: CASRIRQGLNTEAFF.

Only a few counts were recorded for this clone. The chain's CDR3 is CASSLDRGDGYTF. The CDR3, as DNA: TGTGCCAGCAGTTTAGACAGGGGGGATGGCTACACCTTC. The chain employs TRBV28 and TRBJ1-2; TRBD1 matches at 9 bases. Looked up from germline, CDR1 is MDHEN and CDR2 is SYDVKM. The CDR3 loop spans 13 amino acids. Losses at the gene ends were 2 bases for V and 6 bases for J; bases not matched to a gene: 1.

The chain recombines TRBV7-2 with TRBJ2-7; TRBD2 matches at 15 bases. The CDR3 runs 17 residues. Germline assignment: CDR1 SGHTA and CDR2 FQGNSA. J gave up 4 bases and V 5 bases, and 9 bases lay outside the gene matches. The CDR3 DNA reads TGTGCCAGCAGCCCGCCGCCGGGACTAGCGGGAGGATACGAGCAGTACTTC. Translating gives CASSPPPGLAGGYEQYF.

The J gene is TRBJ2-1, the V gene TRBV11-3, with TRBD2 as a possible D gene (6 bases). With 7 bases removed from V and 3 bases from J, the gap between germline ends came to 13 bases. Germline loops: CDR1 SGHNT, CDR2 YENEEA. This CDR3 has 14 amino acids. The CDR3 nucleotides read TGTGCCAGCAAGAGACTAGGGAGCTACAATGAGCAGTTCTTC. It encodes CASKRLGSYNEQFF.

The chain couples TRBV9 to TRBJ2-1, with 7 bases matching TRBD2. Germline V lookup: CDR1 SGDLS, CDR2 YYNGEE. The J segment lost 3 bases and the V segment lost 0 bases, leaving 3 bases of the junction unmatched. This CDR3 has 15 residues. The CDR3 loop is CASSVDQRGYNEQFF. In DNA, the CDR3 is TGTGCCAGCAGCGTAGACCAGCGGGGCTACAATGAGCAGTTCTTC. Looking up the rest from reference TRBV9 and TRBJ2-1 gives the full variable domain: DSGVTQTPKHLITATGQRVTLRCSPRSGDLSVYWYQQSLDQGLQFLIQYYNGEERAKGNILERFSAQQFPDLHSELNLSSLELGDSALYFCASSVDQRGYNEQFFGPGTRLTVL.